The 24 T cell receptor beta chains listed next were all sequenced from one sample in a study of blood T cell repertoires in COVID-19. The table came from immunoSEQ multiplex PCR; TCRdb's copy has only in-frame clones and leaves some out. The sample holds some 300,000 clones, 90% seen once. The sequencing input was peripheral blood. These receptors were collected from a woman between 35 and 50 years old with COVID-19, enrolled during active disease.

The chain recombines TRBV5-4 with TRBJ2-5; 14 bases agree with TRBD2. With 5 bases clipped from V and 4 bases from J, the junction kept 7 bases outside the gene matches. The length of the CDR3 is 16 residues. Germline V gene data show CDR1 as SGHNT and CDR2 as YYREEE (reference sequence). CDR3 amino acids: CASRPETSGGGETQYF. CDR3 bases: TGTGCCAGCAGACCCGAGACTAGCGGGGGGGGAGAGACCCAGTACTTC. The variable domain in full, completed from reference TRBV5-4 and TRBJ2-5, reads ETGVTQSPTHLIKTRGQQVTLRCSSQSGHNTVSWYQQALGQGPQFIFQYYREEENGRGNFPPRFSGLQFPNYSSELNVNALELDDSALYLCASRPETSGGGETQYFGPGTRLLVL.

Here the CDR3 DNA reads TGTGCCAGCAGCCAAGTTGGGGGGTGGGAGTTCTTC. This gives the protein CASSQVGGWEFF. The chain combines TRBV3-1 (or the pseudogene TRBV3-2) with TRBJ2-1; weak D call: TRBD2 (6 bases). The length of the CDR3 is 12 residues. Trimming stripped 1 base from V and 14 bases from J, with 12 bases between. The germline CDR1 and CDR2 sequences are LGHDT and YNNKEL (reference sequence).

A single count supports this clone. This chain joins TRBV3-1 (or the pseudogene TRBV3-2) and TRBJ2-1; D is possibly TRBD1 (6 bases). The CDR3 runs 15 residues. The germline CDR1 and CDR2 sequences are LGHDT and YNNKEL (reference sequence). V was cut by 0 bases and J by 8 bases, with 14 bases left in between. The CDR3 nucleotides are TGTGCCAGCAGCCAAGATAGGATGGGGGCCGATGAGCAGTTCTTC. It translates to CASSQDRMGADEQFF.

The rearrangement links TRBV10-3 to TRBJ2-2; the match to TRBD2 covers 9 bases. Germline values: CDR1 ENHRY, CDR2 SYGVKD. V trimming: 8 bases; J trimming: 0 bases; junction bases outside the gene matches: 10. The CDR3 is 17 amino acids. This CDR3 reads CAISGVAGATNTGELFF. CDR3 bases: TGTGCCATCTCCGGGGTAGCGGGGGCGACGAACACCGGGGAGCTGTTTTTT.

The chain has TRBV4-3 and TRBJ2-5, with a weak D call TRBD2 (5 bases). V was pared by 4 bases and J by 3 bases, with 9 bases between. Germline V gene data show CDR1 as LGHNA and CDR2 as YSLEER. CDR3 length equals 13 residues. CDR3 in DNA: TGCGCCAGCAGCCCAGCCGGGAAAGAGACCCAGTACTTC. It translates to CASSPAGKETQYF.

The rearrangement uses TRBV25-1 and TRBJ2-2, with D possibly matching TRBD2 (5 bases). The CDR3 contains 13 residues. V was shortened by 5 bases and J by 6 bases, with 10 bases between the two germline ends. Germline CDR1 is MGHDK and CDR2 is SYGVNS. The CDR3 protein is CASSQLVPGELFF. In DNA, the CDR3 is TGTGCCAGCAGTCAACTAGTTCCCGGGGAGCTGTTTTTT.

The chain carries TRBV6-5 and TRBJ1-1, with TRBD1 matching 9 bases. V dropped 6 bases and J dropped 4; count of bases not matched to a gene: 6. Germline lookup yields CDR1 MNHEY and CDR2 SVGAGI. The CDR3 consists of 14 residues. CDR3 sequence reads: CASSRDRVTTEAFF. The DNA for the CDR3 is TGTGCCAGCAGCCGGGACAGGGTTACCACTGAAGCTTTCTTT.

The chain uses TRBV6-4 and TRBJ1-6; 10 bases agree with TRBD1. This CDR3 has 14 residues. With V trimmed by 3 bases and J by 7 bases, 0 bases remained unmatched. Germline CDR1 reads MRHNA; CDR2 reads SNTAGT. The CDR3 loop reads CASSEGQGNSPLHF. CDR3 bases: TGTGCCAGCAGTGAGGGACAGGGGAATTCACCCCTCCACTTT.

V is TRBV29-1 and J is TRBJ2-6; no clear D. This CDR3 comprises 13 residues. The V end was cut by 4 bases, the J end by 4 bases, with 8 bases between. CDR1 is SQVTM, CDR2 ANQGSEA, per germline. The CDR3 DNA is TGCAGCGTTGGGTTGGCCGGGGCCAACGTCCTGACTTTC. Its protein is CSVGLAGANVLTF. The whole variable domain, filled in from reference TRBV29-1 and TRBJ2-6, reads SAVISQKPSRDICQRGTSLTIQCQVDSQVTMMFWYRQQPGQSLTLIATANQGSEATYESGFVIDKFPISRPNLTFSTLTVSNMSPEDSSIYLCSVGLAGANVLTFGAGSRLTVL.

This rearrangement joins TRBV5-1 to TRBJ2-1; 7 positions agree with TRBD2. The germline CDR1 and CDR2 sequences are SGHRS and YFSETQ. V shed 4 bases and J 7 bases; nucleotides not matched to a gene: 17. This CDR3 contains 17 residues. The CDR3 spells CASSPGRMRREQNEQFF. The CDR3 region has the DNA TGCGCCAGCAGCCCTGGAAGGATGCGGCGGGAGCAAAATGAGCAGTTCTTC.

In this sample, this clone turned up once. The V gene is TRBV10-3, the J gene TRBJ1-2; D is unclear. CDR1 is ENHRY and CDR2 is SYGVKD in the germline V gene. There are 14 residues in the CDR3. The V gene lost 2 bases and the J gene lost 7 bases, with 14 bases spanning the gap. CDR3 region: CAISEGGVRGGYTF. The CDR3 DNA sequence: TGTGCCATCAGTGAGGGCGGGGTGCGGGGTGGCTACACCTTC.

The chain uses TRBV12-5 and TRBJ2-4; a possible D gene is TRBD1 (6 bases). The CDR3 spans 12 residues. Germline V lookup: CDR1 LGHNT, CDR2 FRNRAP. V shed 5 bases and J shed 7 bases, with 9 bases lying between them. The DNA for the CDR3 is TGTGCTAGTGGTCCGGACAGCAACATTCAGTACTTC. Protein product: CASGPDSNIQYF.

The CDR3 here is CASRSQGKGYGYTF. The CDR3 DNA is TGTGCCAGCAGATCCCAGGGGAAGGGCTATGGCTACACCTTC. The chain is built from TRBV27 and TRBJ1-2, with a weak D call TRBD1 (6 bases). V was cut by 6 bases and J by 4 bases, with 15 bases left in between. This CDR3 has 14 amino acids. Germline V gene data show CDR1 as MNHEY and CDR2 as SMNVEV (reference sequence).

This chain connects TRBV7-4 to TRBJ1-2, with 9 bases identical to TRBD1. Germline lookup yields CDR1 SGHVT and CDR2 SQSDAQ. V was clipped by 0 bases and J by 8 bases; unmatched bases: 4. The CDR3 totals 14 residues. The CDR3 DNA follows: TGTGCCAGCAGCTTAGCAGTAACAGGGGGCGGCTACACCTTC. Residues: CASSLAVTGGGYTF. The variable domain in full, completed from reference TRBV7-4 and TRBJ1-2, reads GAGVSQSPRYKVAKRGRDVALRCDSISGHVTLYWYRQTLGQGSEVLTYSQSDAQRDKSGRPSGRFSAERPERSVSTLKIQRTEQGDSAVYLCASSLAVTGGGYTFGSGTRLTVV.

The J gene is TRBJ2-7, the V gene TRBV28; 7 bases fit TRBD1. Germline V lookup: CDR1 MDHEN, CDR2 SYDVKM. This CDR3 spans 12 amino acids. V was pared by 6 bases and J by 3 bases, with 2 bases of the junction left unmatched. CDR3 sequence reads: CASSPGGYEQYF. CDR3 sequence (DNA): TGTGCCAGCAGCCCAGGGGGCTACGAGCAGTACTTC.

The V call is TRBV6-5, the J call TRBJ1-6; D ambiguous. The CDR3 has 15 residues. V lost 2 bases and J lost 6, with 11 bases in between. CDR1 and CDR2 from the germline V gene are MNHEY and SVGAGI. CDR3 loop: CASSYTGVLNSPLHF. CDR3 in DNA: TGTGCCAGCAGTTACACCGGGGTTCTTAATTCACCCCTCCACTTT.

This chain connects TRBV29-1 to TRBJ1-1; D unresolved. This CDR3 comprises 14 residues. The V and J ends lost 5 bases and 0 bases respectively, with 13 bases between them. Germline values: CDR1 SQVTM, CDR2 ANQGSEA. CDR3 loop: CSVRGSRMNTEAFF. The CDR3 DNA follows: TGCAGCGTTCGCGGTTCACGGATGAACACTGAAGCTTTCTTT. Filled out from reference TRBV29-1 and TRBJ1-1, the complete variable domain reads SAVISQKPSRDICQRGTSLTIQCQVDSQVTMMFWYRQQPGQSLTLIATANQGSEATYESGFVIDKFPISRPNLTFSTLTVSNMSPEDSSIYLCSVRGSRMNTEAFFGQGTRLTVV.

The chain links TRBV6-2 or TRBV6-3 to TRBJ2-7; tentative D call: TRBD2 (5 bases). The V end lost 5 bases, the J end lost 0 bases, and 14 bases lay between the germline ends. The CDR3 spans 15 residues. Germline V lookup: CDR1 MNHEY, CDR2 SVGEGT. Here the CDR3 reads CASSARVWSSYEQYF. In DNA form, the CDR3 reads TGTGCCAGCAGTGCGCGGGTATGGTCCTCCTACGAGCAGTACTTC.

The chain recombines TRBV6-5 with TRBJ2-5, with 10 bases identical to TRBD2. The germline V gene has CDR1 MNHEY and CDR2 SVGAGI. Trimming at V came to 6 bases and at J to 5 bases, leaving 9 bases not matched to a gene. This CDR3 comprises 15 residues. Here the CDR3 DNA reads TGTGCCAGCAGCCAACGCCTAGCGGGGGAGGAGACCCAGTACTTC. Protein sequence: CASSQRLAGEETQYF.

A remark on this clone: The same CDR3 arises from other DNA sequences in this sample as well. The chain uses TRBV18 and TRBJ2-2, with 14 nucleotides matching TRBD2. From germline, CDR1 is KGHSH and CDR2 LQKENI. After removal of 3 bases from V and 3 bases from J, the junction contained 0 bases not matched to a gene. The CDR3 contains 16 residues. CDR3 region: CASSPGLAGDTGELFF. CDR3 DNA: TGTGCCAGCTCACCGGGACTAGCGGGGGACACCGGGGAGCTGTTTTTT.

The chain recombines TRBV6-6 with TRBJ2-2; 8 bases fit TRBD1. Germline V gene lookup returns CDR1 MNHNY and CDR2 SVGAGI (reference sequence). The CDR3 loop spans 15 amino acids. Trimming took 5 bases from V and 4 from J; bases not matched to a gene: 6. The CDR3 loop reads CASSNGQGGTGELFF. For the CDR3, the DNA is TGTGCCAGCAGTAACGGACAGGGAGGCACCGGGGAGCTGTTTTTT.

CDR3 loop: CASSFRKRGVPSTGELFF. The CDR3 DNA sequence: TGCGCCAGCAGCTTTCGAAAGCGGGGGGTCCCGAGCACCGGGGAGCTGTTTTTT. The chain carries TRBV5-1 and TRBJ2-2, with 9 bases identical to TRBD2. The V gene's germline CDR1 is SGHRS and CDR2 YFSETQ. The V segment lost 2 bases and the J segment 4 bases; nucleotides outside the gene matches: 12. CDR3 length: 18 residues.

This chain links TRBV2 with TRBJ2-1, with D possibly matching TRBD2 (6 bases). Trimming removed 9 bases from V and 3 bases from J, with 15 bases in between. Germline V lookup: CDR1 SNHLY, CDR2 FYNNEI. The CDR3 covers 14 residues. In nucleotides, the CDR3 is TGTGCCAGTCGGACTAACGAAATCTACAATGAGCAGTTCTTC. It specifies CASRTNEIYNEQFF.

V and J are TRBV6-5 and TRBJ1-3; 7 nucleotides match TRBD1. The CDR3 covers 14 residues. The ends lost 5 bases at V and 6 bases at J; junction bases unmatched: 7. CDR1 and CDR2 (germline): MNHEY, SVGAGI. The CDR3 here is CASSPHTGENTIYF. The CDR3 DNA follows: TGTGCCAGCAGTCCGCACACAGGGGAAAACACCATATATTTT.